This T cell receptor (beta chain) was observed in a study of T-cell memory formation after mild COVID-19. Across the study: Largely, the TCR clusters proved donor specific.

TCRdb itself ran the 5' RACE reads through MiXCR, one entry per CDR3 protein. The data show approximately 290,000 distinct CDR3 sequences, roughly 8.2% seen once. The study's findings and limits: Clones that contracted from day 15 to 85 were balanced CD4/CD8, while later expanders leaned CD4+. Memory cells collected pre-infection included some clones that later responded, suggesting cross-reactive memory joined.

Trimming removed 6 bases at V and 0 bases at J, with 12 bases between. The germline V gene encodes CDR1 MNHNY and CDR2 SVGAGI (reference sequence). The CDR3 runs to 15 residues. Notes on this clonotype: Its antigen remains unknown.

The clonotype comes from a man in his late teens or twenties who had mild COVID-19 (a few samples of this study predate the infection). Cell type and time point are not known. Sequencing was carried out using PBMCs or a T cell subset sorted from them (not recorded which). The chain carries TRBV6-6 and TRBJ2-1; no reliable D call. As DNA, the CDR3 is TGTGCCAGCAGACCGGGCCTTAGCTCCTACAATGAGCAGTTCTTC. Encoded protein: CASRPGLSSYNEQFF.